A selection of T cell receptor beta chains follows, all from one sample in a study of T cells after yellow fever vaccination. Using its own MiXCR run on the 5' RACE reads, TCRdb lists one record per CDR3 protein. The profile shows some 300,000 distinct CDR3 sequences, roughly 9% of them singletons. This sample comprised CD4+ T cells sorted from PBMCs, obtained 5 days after the yellow fever booster vaccination. The receptors were gathered from a man aged 18 to 35 who received the YFV17D yellow fever vaccine. Both conserved end residues are part of each CDR3. D genes are given only for firm matches. Not all rows give a size; the values are once, few, many and, for expanded clones, a class.

TRBJ1-1,TRBV27,.,few,TGTGCCAGCAGTTCGTACTTCACGGGCGGGGCTGAAGCTTTCTTT,CASSSYFTGGAEAFF
TRBJ1-3,TRBV6-1,.,.,TGTGCCAGCAGGGGCCGGAGCTCTGGAAACACCATATATTTT,CASRGRSSGNTIYF
TRBJ2-3,TRBV19,TRBD1,few,TGTGCCAGTAGTATATGGACAGGAGGAGATACGCAGTATTTT,CASSIWTGGDTQYF
TRBJ1-6,TRBV30,.,many,TGTGCCTGGGGCCGGGGGGCCCTCCACTTT,CAWGRGALHF
TRBJ1-1,TRBV5-5,.,.,TGTGCCAGCAGCAGCTGGAGCCAGAACACTGAAGCTTTCTTT,CASSSWSQNTEAFF
TRBJ1-1,TRBV29-1,.,many,TGCAGCGTTTTCGCGCGGACGAACACTGAAGCTTTCTTT,CSVFARTNTEAFF
TRBJ1-6,TRBV2,.,few,TGTGCCAGCAGTGGGCATTCACCCCTCCACTTT,CASSGHSPLHF
TRBJ2-3,TRBV5-1,TRBD1,many,TGCGCCAGCGGGGAACAGGGGTCCGGCCCAGATACGCAGTATTTT,CASGEQGSGPDTQYF
TRBJ1-1,TRBV6-2/TRBV6-3,TRBD1,few,TGTGCCAGCAGTTACCGGGACAGGGGGCGGCAAGGCGTAGCGGCTTTCTTT,CASSYRDRGRQGVAAFF
TRBJ2-4,TRBV7-2,.,.,TGTGCCAGCAGCTTAGCAACGCGATCGTTGAACATTCAGTACTTC,CASSLATRSLNIQYF
TRBJ1-6,TRBV12-3/TRBV12-4,.,.,TGTGCCAGCAGATCCCAGGGTTTGCATAATTCACCCCTCCACTTT,CASRSQGLHNSPLHF
TRBJ2-1,TRBV9,.,few,TGTGCCAGCAGCGGAATGGGGGTCTACAATGAGCAGTTCTTC,CASSGMGVYNEQFF
TRBJ1-6,TRBV7-2,.,few,TGTGCCAGCAGCTTTATCCCAGGGACCCTCCACTTT,CASSFIPGTLHF
TRBJ1-5,TRBV2,.,few,TGTGCCAGCAAGGAGGGCCATCAGCCCCAGCATTTT,CASKEGHQPQHF
TRBJ2-3,TRBV3-1,TRBD2,few,TGTGCCAGCAGCCAACTAGCGGGGGGCCCTAGCACAGATACGCAGTATTTT,CASSQLAGGPSTDTQYF